The 10 T cell receptor beta chains given below trace back to one sample, sequenced in a study of shared clonotypes between healthy human individuals. Sequencing used immunoSEQ multiplex PCR; TCRdb keeps in-frame clones, though not all of them. The sample includes more than 2 million clones, about 95% seen only once; the top ten take 0.1% to 0.15%. The sample comprised naive CD4+ T cells sorted from blood. Specified subset: CD45RA+ positively selected. Receptors were obtained from a young man in good health.

The chain has TRBV29-1 and TRBJ2-5, with D perhaps matching TRBD1 or TRBD2 (5 bases each). The CDR3 is 13 amino acids. The V end lost 7 bases, the J end lost 2 bases, and 14 bases lay between the germline ends. Germline CDR1 is SQVTM and CDR2 is ANQGSEA. The CDR3 DNA follows: TGCAGCGGTAACCGGGGCCGGCAAGAGACCCAGTACTTC. As protein: CSGNRGRQETQYF.

The chain has TRBV10-3 and TRBJ2-3, with D unresolved. The V and J ends lost 11 bases and 0 bases respectively, with 6 bases between them. The CDR3 is made up of 11 amino acids. CDR1 is ENHRY and CDR2 is SYGVKD in the germline V gene. The CDR3 nucleotides are TGTGCCGTTACCAGCACAGATACGCAGTATTTT. It codes for CAVTSTDTQYF.

The V and J genes are TRBV21-1 and TRBJ2-5. TRBV21-1 is marked as a pseudogene. The CDR3 extends over 15 amino acids. Here the CDR3 DNA reads TGTGCCAGCAGCACACCGGGACGGCTCCAAGAGACCCAGTACTTC. This sequence encodes CASSTPGRLQETQYF.

This chain uses TRBV9 with TRBJ2-7, with TRBD1 as a possible D gene (6 bases). V was clipped by 4 bases and J by 2 bases, with 13 bases between them. This CDR3 spans 14 amino acids. Germline V gives CDR1 SGDLS, CDR2 YYNGEE. The CDR3 sequence: CASSPRTATYEQYF. For the CDR3, the DNA is TGTGCCAGCAGCCCCCGGACAGCAACCTACGAGCAGTACTTC.

The chain has TRBV19 and TRBJ2-3; D gene ambiguous. The CDR3 is 14 amino acids. Germline-derived CDR1 and CDR2 are LNHDA and SQIVND (reference sequence). The V and J ends lost 5 bases and 3 bases respectively, with 12 bases between them. The CDR3 coding sequence is TGTGCCAGTAGTCCCCCCGCCCCGACAGATACGCAGTATTTT. Amino acids: CASSPPAPTDTQYF.

As for this clone: One junction end disagrees with the germline gene, perhaps due to a read error. The gene calls are TRBV6-6 and TRBJ1-2, with 8 bases lining up with TRBD1. In germline, CDR1 is MNHNY, CDR2 SVGAGI (reference sequence). The CDR3 has 15 residues. The CDR3 DNA is TGTGCCAGCAGTTATATTGTCTCGCAGGGGGCACATTCCTGGTTC. The encoded protein is CASSYIVSQGAHSWF.

The rearrangement links TRBV7-9 to TRBJ1-5; tentatively, D is TRBD1 (6 bases). V was trimmed by 1 base and J by 2 bases, leaving 12 bases between them. Looked up from germline, CDR1 is SEHNR and CDR2 is FQNEAQ (reference sequence). This CDR3 region has 16 residues. The DNA for the CDR3 is TGTGCCAGCAGCTTAGGAGGGTCAGGGGGCAATCAGCCCCAGCATTTT. Translated: CASSLGGSGGNQPQHF.

The chain has TRBV5-4 and TRBJ2-7; possibly TRBD1 for D (6 bases). The CDR3 consists of 15 residues. Germline assignment: CDR1 SGHNT and CDR2 YYREEE (reference sequence). Trimming stripped 2 bases from V and 3 bases from J, with 15 bases between. In DNA, the CDR3 is TGTGCCAGCAGCTTAACAGGGCGCCCCCTCTACGAGCAGTACTTC. Translating gives CASSLTGRPLYEQYF.

Turning to this clone: Its ends do not fully match the called genes, so a read error is possible. The chain couples TRBV18 to TRBJ2-5; D tentatively fits TRBD1 or TRBD2 (5 bases each). This CDR3 has 16 residues. CDR1 and CDR2 from the germline V gene are KGHSH and LQKENI. In nucleotides, the CDR3 is TGTGCCAGCTCACCACCCGTGAGGGGCGTTGAACGCCTAGTTAACTTC. Translating gives CASSPPVRGVERLVNF.

V and J are TRBV11-3 and TRBJ2-7, with 11 nucleotides matching TRBD1. This CDR3 has 15 amino acids. V shed 6 bases, J shed 5 bases, and the junction held 9 bases outside the gene matches. The germline V gene encodes CDR1 SGHNT and CDR2 YENEEA. CDR3 in DNA: TGTGCCAGCAGTCGAGGACAGGGGGCTAGGGACGAGCAGTACTTC. Translating it yields CASSRGQGARDEQYF.